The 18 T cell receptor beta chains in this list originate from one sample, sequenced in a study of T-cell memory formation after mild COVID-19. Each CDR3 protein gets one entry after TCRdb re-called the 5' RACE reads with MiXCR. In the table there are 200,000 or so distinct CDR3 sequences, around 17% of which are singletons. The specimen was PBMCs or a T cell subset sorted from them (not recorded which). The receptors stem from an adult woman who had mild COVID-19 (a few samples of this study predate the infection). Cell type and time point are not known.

The CDR3 sequence is CSVEDPGVGYTF. As DNA, the CDR3 is TGCAGCGTTGAAGATCCCGGGGTGGGCTACACCTTC. The V and J genes are TRBV29-1 and TRBJ1-2, with D hard to call. The CDR3 is 12 residues long. The germline V and J ends were trimmed by 0 bases and 8 bases, with 10 bases remaining between them. From germline, CDR1 is SQVTM and CDR2 ANQGSEA.

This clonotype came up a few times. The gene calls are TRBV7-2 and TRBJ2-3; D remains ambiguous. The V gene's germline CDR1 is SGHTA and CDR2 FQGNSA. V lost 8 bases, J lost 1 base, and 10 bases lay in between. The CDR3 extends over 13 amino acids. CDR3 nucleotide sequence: TGTGCCAGCGGAGCATTCCGCACAGATACGCAGTATTTT. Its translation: CASGAFRTDTQYF.

DNA of the CDR3: TGTGCCAGCAGCCCCAATGTAGCGGGAGAGGAGACCCAGTACTTC. Translation: CASSPNVAGEETQYF. The chain couples TRBV7-2 to TRBJ2-5, with 9 bases identical to TRBD2. This CDR3 has 15 residues. V shed 5 bases and J 5 bases; nucleotides not matched to a gene: 9. The germline gives CDR1 SGHTA, CDR2 FQGNSA. Drawing the rest from reference TRBV7-2 and TRBJ2-5, the complete variable domain is GAGVSQSPSNKVTEKGKDVELRCDPISGHTALYWYRQSLGQGLEFLIYFQGNSAPDKSGLPSDRFSAERTGGSVSTLTIQRTQQEDSAVYLCASSPNVAGEETQYFGPGTRLLVL.

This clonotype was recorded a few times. CDR3 sequence: CASSGTGAANYGYTF. CDR3 DNA: TGTGCCAGCAGTGGGACTGGAGCAGCTAACTATGGCTACACCTTC. The gene calls are TRBV6-2 or TRBV6-3 and TRBJ1-2; D may be TRBD1 (5 bases). Deletions cut 5 bases from V and 0 bases from J, with 13 bases between. Germline V gene data show CDR1 as MNHEY and CDR2 as SVGEGT. CDR3 length: 15 residues.

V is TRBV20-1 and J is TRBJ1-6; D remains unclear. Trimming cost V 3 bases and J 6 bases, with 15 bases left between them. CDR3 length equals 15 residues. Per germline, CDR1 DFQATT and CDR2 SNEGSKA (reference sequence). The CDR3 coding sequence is TGCAGTGCTAGTTCCAAGGCCGGCTCTAATTCACCCCTCCACTTT. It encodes CSASSKAGSNSPLHF.

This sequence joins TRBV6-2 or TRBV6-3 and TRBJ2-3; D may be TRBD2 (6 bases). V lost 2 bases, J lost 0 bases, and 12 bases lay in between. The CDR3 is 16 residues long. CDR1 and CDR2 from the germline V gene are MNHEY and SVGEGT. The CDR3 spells CASSYGSSGSTDTQYF. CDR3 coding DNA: TGTGCCAGCAGTTACGGTTCGAGCGGGAGCACAGATACGCAGTATTTT.

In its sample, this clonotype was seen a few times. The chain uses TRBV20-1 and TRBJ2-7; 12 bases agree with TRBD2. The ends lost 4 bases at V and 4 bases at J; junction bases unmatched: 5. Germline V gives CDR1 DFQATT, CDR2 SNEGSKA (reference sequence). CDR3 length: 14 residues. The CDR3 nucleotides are TGCAGTGCTAACTCCGGGACTAGCGGGTACGAGCAGTACTTC. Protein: CSANSGTSGYEQYF.

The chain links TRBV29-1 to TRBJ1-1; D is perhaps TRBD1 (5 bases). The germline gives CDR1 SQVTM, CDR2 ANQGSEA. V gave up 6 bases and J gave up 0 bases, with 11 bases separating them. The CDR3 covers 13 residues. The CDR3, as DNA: TGCAGCGTGAGAGGGGTGGTGAACACTGAAGCTTTCTTT. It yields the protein CSVRGVVNTEAFF.

The CDR3 bases are TGTGCCACCAGTGATCCGACCGGTTACGAGCAGTACTTC. Translated, it gives CATSDPTGYEQYF. The V gene is TRBV24-1, the J gene TRBJ2-7; D is ambiguous. CDR1 KGHDR and CDR2 SFDVKD come from the germline V gene. The CDR3 totals 13 residues. V dropped 3 bases and J dropped 4 bases, with 9 bases sitting between them.

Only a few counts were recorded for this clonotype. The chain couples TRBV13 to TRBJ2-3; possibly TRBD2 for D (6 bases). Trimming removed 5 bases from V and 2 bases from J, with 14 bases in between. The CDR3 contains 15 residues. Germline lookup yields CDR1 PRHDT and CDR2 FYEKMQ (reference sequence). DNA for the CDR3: TGTGCCAGCAGCCCGGGAGAGACCTTCACAGATACGCAGTATTTT. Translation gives CASSPGETFTDTQYF.

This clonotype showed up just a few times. The DNA for the CDR3 is TGTGCCAGCACTCGGTCGGGAGGGAATAACTATGGCTACACCTTC. This sequence encodes CASTRSGGNNYGYTF. This chain connects TRBV12-3 or TRBV12-4 to TRBJ1-2; D uncertain. This CDR3 spans 15 amino acids. With 7 bases removed from V and 1 base from J, the gap between germline ends came to 16 bases.

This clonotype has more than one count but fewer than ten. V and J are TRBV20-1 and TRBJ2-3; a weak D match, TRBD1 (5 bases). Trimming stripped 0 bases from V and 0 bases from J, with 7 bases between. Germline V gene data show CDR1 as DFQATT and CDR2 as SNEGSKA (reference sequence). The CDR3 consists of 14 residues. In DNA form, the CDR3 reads TGCAGTGCTAGAGATGGGGCTAGCACAGATACGCAGTATTTT. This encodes CSARDGASTDTQYF.

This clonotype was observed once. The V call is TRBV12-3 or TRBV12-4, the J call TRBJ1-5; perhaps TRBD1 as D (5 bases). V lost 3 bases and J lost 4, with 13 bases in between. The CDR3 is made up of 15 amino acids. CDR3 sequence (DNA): TGTGCCAGCAGTTTCGACAGATTAGGTAATCAGCCCCAGCATTTT. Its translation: CASSFDRLGNQPQHF.

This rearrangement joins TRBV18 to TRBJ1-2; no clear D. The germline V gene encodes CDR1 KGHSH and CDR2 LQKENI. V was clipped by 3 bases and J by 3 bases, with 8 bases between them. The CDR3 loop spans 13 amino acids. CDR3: CASSPMADYGYTF. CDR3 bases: TGTGCCAGCTCACCCATGGCAGACTATGGCTACACCTTC.

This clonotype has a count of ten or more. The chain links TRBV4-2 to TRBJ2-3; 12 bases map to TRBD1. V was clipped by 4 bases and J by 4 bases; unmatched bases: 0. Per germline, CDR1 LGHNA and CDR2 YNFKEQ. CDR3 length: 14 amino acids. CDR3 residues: CASSRDRGPDTQYF. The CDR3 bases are TGTGCCAGCAGCCGGGACAGGGGGCCAGATACGCAGTATTTT.

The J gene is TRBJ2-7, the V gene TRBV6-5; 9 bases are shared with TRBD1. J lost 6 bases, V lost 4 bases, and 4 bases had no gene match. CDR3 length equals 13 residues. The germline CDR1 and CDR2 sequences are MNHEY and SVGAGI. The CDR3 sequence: CASSWTGEGEQYF. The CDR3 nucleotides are TGTGCCAGCAGTTGGACAGGGGAGGGCGAGCAGTACTTC.

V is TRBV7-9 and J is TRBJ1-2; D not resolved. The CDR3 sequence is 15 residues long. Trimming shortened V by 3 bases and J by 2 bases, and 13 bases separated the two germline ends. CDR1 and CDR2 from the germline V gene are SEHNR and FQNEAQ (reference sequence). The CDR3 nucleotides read TGTGCCAGCAGCTTCGCGGAGCGACCGAACTATGGCTACACCTTC. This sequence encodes CASSFAERPNYGYTF.

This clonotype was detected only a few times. The CDR3, as DNA: TGTGCCAGCAGCGTAAGAAGGTCGGGAATCAGAGCTGGGGCCAACGTCCTGACTTTC. It codes for CASSVRRSGIRAGANVLTF. The rearrangement uses TRBV9 and TRBJ2-6; a possible D gene is TRBD2 (5 bases). Germline V CDR1 and CDR2: SGDLS, YYNGEE. CDR3 length: 19 amino acids. V dropped 1 base and J dropped 2 bases, with 19 bases sitting between them.